The present T cell receptor (beta chain) was sequenced within a study of T cell responses to AZD1222 COVID-19 vaccine. In the case of this clone: The target antigen is unknown.

Libraries were prepared by immunoSEQ multiplex PCR; TCRdb keeps only in-frame clonotypes and omits some of them. The table shows 150,000 to 200,000 clones, with about 90% occurring only once. Study-level results: Repertoire sampling was restricted to post-peak T cell response timepoints.

The TCR originated in an adult who received the AZD1222 COVID-19 vaccine. Sample: peripheral blood, taken 28 days after the second AZD1222 dose.

CDR3: CASSDMIFTDTQYF. In nucleotides, the CDR3 is TGTGCCAGCAGTGATATGATCTTCACAGATACGCAGTATTTT. The chain employs TRBV6-1 and TRBJ2-3, with D unclear. V lost 3 bases to trimming and J lost 2 bases, with 9 bases between them. CDR3 length equals 14 residues. The V gene's germline CDR1 is MNHNS and CDR2 SASEGT.